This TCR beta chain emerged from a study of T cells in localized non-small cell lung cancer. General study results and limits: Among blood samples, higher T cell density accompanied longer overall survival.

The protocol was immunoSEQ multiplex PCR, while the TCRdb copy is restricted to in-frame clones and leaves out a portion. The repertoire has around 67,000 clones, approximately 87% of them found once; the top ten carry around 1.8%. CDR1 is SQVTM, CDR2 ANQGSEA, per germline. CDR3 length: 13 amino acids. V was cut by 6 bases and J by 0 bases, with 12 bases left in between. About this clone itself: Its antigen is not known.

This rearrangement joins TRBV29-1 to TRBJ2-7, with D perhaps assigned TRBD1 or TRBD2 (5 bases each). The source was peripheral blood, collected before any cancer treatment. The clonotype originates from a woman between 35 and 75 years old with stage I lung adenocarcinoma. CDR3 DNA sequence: TGCAGCGTGGGGGTCAGGAGCTCCTACGAGCAGTACTTC. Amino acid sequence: CSVGVRSSYEQYF.